The 8 T cell receptor beta chains below all came from one sample that was sequenced in a study of cytomegalovirus exposure and HLA in healthy donors. Primers: 60 Vbeta forward and 13 Jbeta reverse. Using immunoSEQ multiplex PCR, the repertoire was profiled, and TCRdb retains in-frame clones only, with some absent. The sample lists about 120,000 clones; 75% to 80% were seen once. Sequencing was carried out using PBMCs. All receptors derive from a young woman in good health and CMV-seronegative.

This clone was detected a few times. This rearrangement joins TRBV7-2 to TRBJ1-5; no clear D gene. The CDR3 covers 19 residues. The V and J ends lost 4 bases and 0 bases respectively, with 22 bases between them. CDR1 and CDR2 from the germline V gene are SGHTA and FQGNSA. The CDR3 region is CASSSSWVTGRDSNQPQHF. CDR3 bases: TGTGCCAGCAGCTCTAGCTGGGTGACCGGCCGAGATAGCAATCAGCCCCAGCATTTT.

V and J are TRBV15 and TRBJ2-7, with 9 bases matching TRBD1. V gave up 0 bases and J gave up 6 bases; unmatched junction bases: 12. CDR3 length: 17 amino acids. The germline gives CDR1 LNHNV, CDR2 YYDKDF (reference sequence). DNA of the CDR3: TGTGCCACCAGCAGAGATAGAAACCCCGGGACAGGGTTCGAGCAGTACTTC. This sequence encodes CATSRDRNPGTGFEQYF. Based on the CDR3 plus reference TRBV15 and TRBJ2-7, the full variable domain is DAMVIQNPRYQVTQFGKPVTLSCSQTLNHNVMYWYQQKSSQAPKLLFHYYDKDFNNEADTPDNFQSRRPNTSFCFLDIRSPGLGDTAMYLCATSRDRNPGTGFEQYFGPGTRLTVT.

This clone showed up just a few times. The chain carries TRBV11-2 and TRBJ2-7, with 9 positions matching TRBD2. Germline V CDR1 and CDR2: SGHAT, FQNNGV. With 3 bases clipped from V and 2 bases from J, the junction kept 5 bases outside the gene matches. The CDR3 loop spans 15 amino acids. The CDR3 reads CASSFRLAAAYEQYF. The CDR3 coding sequence is TGTGCCAGCAGCTTCAGACTAGCGGCCGCCTACGAGCAGTACTTC. Together with reference TRBV11-2 and TRBJ2-7, the CDR3 gives the full variable domain: EAGVAQSPRYKIIEKRQSVAFWCNPISGHATLYWYQQILGQGPKLLIQFQNNGVVDDSQLPKDRFSAERLKGVDSTLKIQPAKLEDSAVYLCASSFRLAAAYEQYFGPGTRLTVT.

This chain connects TRBV25-1 to TRBJ2-5, with 9 bases that match TRBD1. CDR1 is MGHDK, CDR2 SYGVNS, per germline. After removal of 4 bases from V and 4 bases from J, the junction contained 7 bases not matched to a gene. This CDR3 is 15 amino acids long. The CDR3 nucleotides read TGTGCCAGCAGTGGACCCGGGACAGGGAGAGAGACCCAGTACTTC. It translates to CASSGPGTGRETQYF. Using reference TRBV25-1 and TRBJ2-5 for the parts outside the CDR3, the full variable domain is EADIYQTPRYLVIGTGKKITLECSQTMGHDKMYWYQQDPGMELHLIHYSYGVNSTEKGDLSSESTVSRIRTEHFPLTLESARPSHTSQYLCASSGPGTGRETQYFGPGTRLLVL.

The sample holds a few counts of this clone. The gene calls are TRBV9 and TRBJ2-7; TRBD1 matches 8 bases. The V gene end was trimmed by 4 bases and the J gene end by 4 bases; junction bases not matched to a gene: 7. This CDR3 is 14 amino acids long. CDR1 and CDR2 (germline): SGDLS, YYNGEE. The CDR3 spells CASSPRDRLYEQYF. The CDR3 DNA is TGTGCCAGCAGCCCAAGGGACAGGCTTTACGAGCAGTACTTC.

This rearrangement joins TRBV13 to TRBJ2-7; TRBD2 agrees at 9 bases. CDR1 is PRHDT, CDR2 FYEKMQ, per germline (reference sequence). The CDR3 sequence is 15 residues long. V gave up 4 bases and J gave up 6 bases; unmatched junction bases: 10. CDR3 in DNA: TGTGCCAGCAGCTACCCGGGACTAGCAGGGGGCGAGCAGTACTTC. The encoded protein is CASSYPGLAGGEQYF.

The CDR3 protein is CASSSPGYEAFF. The CDR3, as DNA: TGTGCCAGCAGTTCCCCGGGATATGAAGCTTTCTTT. This chain uses TRBV28 with TRBJ1-1; D remains unclear. V was trimmed by 4 bases and J by 7 bases, leaving 10 bases between them. CDR3 length: 12 amino acids. The V gene's germline CDR1 is MDHEN and CDR2 SYDVKM. The full variable domain, its missing parts supplied by reference TRBV28 and TRBJ1-1, is DVKVTQSSRYLVKRTGEKVFLECVQDMDHENMFWYRQDPGLGLRLIYFSYDVKMKEKGDIPEGYSVSREKKERFSLILESASTNQTSMYLCASSSPGYEAFFGQGTRLTVV.

The rearrangement links TRBV30 to TRBJ1-5; D is uncertain. Trimming took off 0 bases at V and 0 bases at J, with 6 bases between the two ends. Per the germline V gene, CDR1 is GTSNPN and CDR2 is SVGIG (reference sequence). CDR3 length: 14 amino acids. CDR3 in DNA: TGTGCCTGGAGTGTAACAGATAGCAATCAGCCCCAGCATTTT. Translated, it gives CAWSVTDSNQPQHF.